Listed below are T cell receptor beta chains from one sample, sequenced in a study of beta chain features in type 1 diabetes. Sequencing was performed with immunoSEQ multiplex PCR; in TCRdb, only in-frame clones are kept and a portion is missing. The sample has roughly 260,000 clones; just over 20% are singletons. Sequencing was performed on naive CD4+ T cells from blood. The receptor set was obtained from a woman in her thirties or forties with type 1 diabetes. CDR3s include the opening cysteine and the closing phenylalanine or tryptophan. Fields, in order: D gene, clone size, V gene, CDR3 protein. D genes are given only for firm matches. Not every row has a clone size; where given, it reads once, few, many or a size class.

D: TRBD2
size: .
V: TRBV5-4
CDR3: CASSRDYRNTGELFF

D: TRBD2
size: .
V: TRBV28
CDR3: CASSFSGVVSYEQYF

D: .
size: .
V: TRBV29-1
CDR3: CSVEGGGSEKLFF

D: .
size: few
V: TRBV12-5
CDR3: CASGPQGDTQYF

D: TRBD1
size: .
V: TRBV15
CDR3: CATRPTGGTGELFF

D: .
size: .
V: TRBV5-6
CDR3: CASSLGIQTRELFF

D: TRBD2
size: .
V: TRBV7-7
CDR3: CASSSDGGAGDTQYF

D: TRBD1
size: .
V: TRBV14
CDR3: CASSPHPGQGRETQYF

D: TRBD1
size: once
V: TRBV6-5
CDR3: CASSPGQGGTDTQYF

D: TRBD2
size: .
V: TRBV29-1
CDR3: CSVGLAGGNEQFF

D: .
size: few
V: TRBV7-2
CDR3: CASSSSQYYGYTF

D: .
size: .
V: TRBV2
CDR3: CASSMTDGNTEAFF

D: .
size: .
V: TRBV30
CDR3: CAWSVPLSNQPQHF

D: .
size: .
V: TRBV30
CDR3: CAWSTAGISNQPQHF

D: TRBD1
size: few
V: TRBV2
CDR3: CASNRQGVYEQYF

D: TRBD2
size: .
V: TRBV29-1
CDR3: CSVDAGGPADTQYF

D: .
size: few
V: TRBV18
CDR3: CASSPQQGRSGNTIYF

D: .
size: .
V: TRBV7-2
CDR3: CASSLQSNQPQHF

D: .
size: .
V: TRBV7-9
CDR3: CASSLEQNTEAFF

D: .
size: few
V: TRBV30
CDR3: CAWSGGAAGELFF

D: .
size: .
V: TRBV18
CDR3: CASSPGVSETQYF

D: .
size: .
V: TRBV5-4
CDR3: CASSIFDIFSYEQYF

D: .
size: few
V: TRBV29-1
CDR3: CSVERTANTEAFF

D: .
size: few
V: TRBV7-9
CDR3: CASSSGNTNTEAFF

D: .
size: .
V: TRBV28
CDR3: CASSPRQSRGLFF

D: .
size: few
V: TRBV2
CDR3: CASRSTGYEQYF

D: .
size: .
V: TRBV6-4
CDR3: CASSLETSSTDTQYF

D: .
size: .
V: TRBV29-1
CDR3: CSVDQAAYGYTF